This TCR beta chain is from a study of blood T cell repertoires in COVID-19. Profiling relied on immunoSEQ multiplex PCR, and the TCRdb table lists in-frame clones only, not all of them. The repertoire holds around 54,000 clones, with more than 80% as singletons. The junction had 7 bases not matched to a gene; V was cut back by 4 bases and J by 11 bases. The CDR3 is 14 residues long. Germline CDR1 and CDR2: LNHDA and SQIVND (reference sequence). The clonotype comes from a human donor in a cohort sampled during active COVID-19. Input material: peripheral blood. This chain joins TRBV19 and TRBJ1-5, with 11 bases aligning to TRBD1. DNA of the CDR3: TGTGCCAGTAGTACCGGACAGGGGGCTATGGCCCAGCATTTT. This sequence encodes CASSTGQGAMAQHF.